The present T cell receptor (beta chain) was sequenced within a study of human T cells and chemical hapten exposure (dated by TCRdb to the early 2020s). In terms of the full investigation: For sensitization, 2% DPC in acetone was applied to an approximately 2 cm by approximately 2 cm area of upper inner arm skin. Throughout the approximately 23-week study period, patients were also given weekly therapeutic DPC doses on the scalp. Patch testing on the upper back used Finn chambers containing 0.01% DPC, with scoring done after 6 days according to International Contact Dermatitis Research Group standards. Most of the patients in the cohort were female, and the cohort covered alopecia areata with under or over 50% scalp involvement, alopecia totalis and alopecia universalis. Libraries were pooled for sequencing, and variation in per-sample TCR yields was attributed mainly to small differences in library volumes within the pool. The study tracked peripheral blood TCR repertoire changes in vivo during primary and secondary sensitization to the hapten diphenylcyclopropenone (DPC) in alopecia patients. Blood samples were taken from patients before sensitization (week 0) and at 2, 6 and about 24 weeks after DPC sensitization. Blood for TCR sequencing was provided by twenty-nine alopecia patients at one to four time points (pre-sensitization, 2, 6 and 24 weeks). The investigation overall reported the following: Alopecia, a presumed autoimmune disease, was present in all patients, so the immune response of the patients might differ from that of healthy individuals. Compared with pre-sensitization or healthy control sets, expanded TCRs formed significantly more large CDR3 similarity clusters, which is consistent with antigen-driven responses. After repeated subsampling, changes were observed in the strength of the expansion versus patch-test correlation and in the threshold at which the correlation became significant. DPC sensitization did not change how many TCRs were above 1 in 1000 frequency, and no evidence was found of alterations in global repertoire structure. Patch test score correlated positively with the number of PT1 expanded TCRs, reaching significance at thresholds 8, 16 and 32 but not at 4.

The meaning of the sample's time point label: patch test 3, about 24 weeks after DPC sensitization. The sample's treatment or condition label, in plain terms: therapeutic diphenylcyclopropenone sensitization with weekly scalp DPC. At every patch-test visit, the blood draw took place before the patch test was put on. To be eligible, patients had to be aged 18 to 70, diagnosed with alopecia and judged suitable for DPC therapy, while pregnant patients were excluded. Unfractionated whole blood was collected in Tempus Blood RNA tubes, and total RNA was extracted from that blood. Library creation used RACE. Data came from a NextSeq 500. Library preparation attached unique molecular identifiers to individual cDNA molecules for quantitative, reproducible TCR counting. Each blood RNA sample was used to sequence both TCR alpha and TCR beta chains. The authors processed their data as follows. Samples had a median of approximately 96,000 TCRs, with a range from about 23,224 to 750,000. The Decombinator software suite was used to annotate V, J and CDR3 in the TCR reads. For PS versus PT1 abundance plots, all samples were subsampled to the same number of TCRs (28,000). Expanded TCRs were defined as absent before sensitization and observed at least eight times at the 2-week time point. TCRdb ran its own pipeline on the public reads, namely fastp trimming at Q25 and MiXCR clone calling, and kept in-frame beta chains. Every CDR3 protein is listed once, alongside the most common genes and DNA of its rows. These V and J calls rely on TCRdb rather than the paper's analysis. The sample data list under 200,000 distinct CDR3 sequences, and around a quarter of these were observed just once. The ten largest make up under 2.5% of the sample.

Turning to this clonotype: Its recognized antigen is unknown. Base qualities are not at hand, and no much larger clone is one base apart.

The sequence was collected from a woman aged 18-30 years with alopecia areata. Some clones in this sample may be carry-over from other donors' samples. Specimen: whole blood, collected in connection with sensitization to the hapten diphenylcyclopropenone (DPC).

The nucleotide sequence reads TGCGCCAGCAGCTTGGGTAACAGGGACACAGATACGCAGTATTTT. This encodes CASSLGNRDTDTQYF. This chain joins TRBV5-1 to TRBJ2-3; the D gene is possibly TRBD1, with 6 bases matching. The CDR3 goes from the cysteine to the phenylalanine over 15 residues. Only the CDR3 portion is preserved as DNA: 45 bases, with reading frame beginning at the first base. From the germline V gene, CDR1 is SGHRS and CDR2 is YFSETQ. V drops 0 bases and J drops 2 bases, leaving 10 bases in between.